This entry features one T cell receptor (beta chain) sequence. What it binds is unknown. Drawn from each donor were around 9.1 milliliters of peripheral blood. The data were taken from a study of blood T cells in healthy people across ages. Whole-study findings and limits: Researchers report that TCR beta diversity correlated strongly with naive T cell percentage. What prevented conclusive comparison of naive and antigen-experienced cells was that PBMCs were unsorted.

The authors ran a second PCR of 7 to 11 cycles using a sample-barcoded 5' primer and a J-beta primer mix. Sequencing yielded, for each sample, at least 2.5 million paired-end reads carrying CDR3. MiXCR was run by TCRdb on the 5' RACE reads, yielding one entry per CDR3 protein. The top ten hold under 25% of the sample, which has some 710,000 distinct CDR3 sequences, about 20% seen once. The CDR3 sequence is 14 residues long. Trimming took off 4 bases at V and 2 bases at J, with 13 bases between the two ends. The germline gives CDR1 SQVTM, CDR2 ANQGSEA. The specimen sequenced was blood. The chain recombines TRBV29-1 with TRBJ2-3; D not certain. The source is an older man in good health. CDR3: CSVGLGGFTDTQYF. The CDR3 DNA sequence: TGCAGCGTTGGATTGGGCGGCTTCACAGATACGCAGTATTTT.